The 30 T cell receptor beta chains given below trace back to one sample, sequenced in a study of blood T cell repertoires in COVID-19. Here immunoSEQ multiplex PCR was the method, and the copy in TCRdb shows in-frame clones only, minus some. The sample records roughly 160,000 clones, roughly 86% being singletons. The sequenced material came from peripheral blood. The receptors were sampled from a woman of 80 years or more with COVID-19, enrolled during active disease.

The V call is TRBV28, the J call TRBJ1-2; D ambiguous. The CDR3 spans 12 residues. Per the germline V gene, CDR1 is MDHEN and CDR2 is SYDVKM. The germline V and J ends were trimmed by 5 bases and 4 bases, with 8 bases remaining between them. This chain's CDR3 is CASSALGYGYTF. The CDR3 DNA sequence: TGTGCCAGCAGTGCACTAGGCTATGGCTACACCTTC.

The count of this clone is one. The chain combines TRBV2 with TRBJ2-6, with D uncertain. The CDR3 has 15 amino acids. V lost 6 bases and J 0 bases, leaving 9 bases between the germline ends. Per the germline V gene, CDR1 is SNHLY and CDR2 is FYNNEI. CDR3 in DNA: TGTGCCAGCAGAGAACACTTCTCTGGGGCCAACGTCCTGACTTTC. It translates to CASREHFSGANVLTF.

The chain joins TRBV4-2 to TRBJ2-7; D possibly corresponds to TRBD2 (5 bases). CDR3 length: 14 amino acids. The germline V gene has CDR1 LGHNA and CDR2 YNFKEQ. Trimming left V 0 bases short and J 3 bases short, with 9 bases between. The CDR3 nucleotides are TGTGCCAGCAGCCAAGATATCCGGGACTACGAGCAGTACTTC. It encodes CASSQDIRDYEQYF.

The sample holds many counts of this clone. V is TRBV5-4 and J is TRBJ2-7, with 9 bases identical to TRBD2. Germline V lookup: CDR1 SGHNT, CDR2 YYREEE (reference sequence). This CDR3 region has 17 residues. V was pared by 4 bases and J by 2 bases, with 13 bases of the junction left unmatched. The CDR3 spells CASSRRLGGRETYEQYF. The CDR3 DNA follows: TGTGCCAGCAGCCGTCGGTTGGGCGGGAGGGAAACCTACGAGCAGTACTTC.

V is TRBV10-1 and J is TRBJ1-1; TRBD1 matches 7 bases. The V segment lost 9 bases and the J segment 5 bases; nucleotides outside the gene matches: 9. This CDR3 has 13 amino acids. Germline V gene lookup returns CDR1 WNHNN and CDR2 SYGVQD (reference sequence). CDR3 nucleotides: TGCGCCAGGTCACAGGGGTGGGAAACTGAAGCTTTCTTT. Translated, it gives CARSQGWETEAFF.

This clone was observed a few times. This sample includes further DNA sequences coding for the same CDR3. The rearrangement uses TRBV5-1 and TRBJ1-1; 8 nucleotides agree with TRBD1. The germline CDR1 and CDR2 sequences are SGHRS and YFSETQ. J gave up 0 bases and V 2 bases, and 3 bases lay outside the gene matches. The CDR3 runs 15 residues. CDR3 amino acids: CASSLGQGMNTEAFF. In nucleotides, the CDR3 is TGCGCCAGCAGCTTAGGACAGGGAATGAACACTGAAGCTTTCTTT.

This clone was counted once. J is TRBJ2-1 and V is TRBV9; 7 bases are shared with TRBD2. This CDR3 contains 16 residues. V dropped 4 bases and J dropped 6; count of bases not matched to a gene: 13. Looked up from germline, CDR1 is SGDLS and CDR2 is YYNGEE. The chain's CDR3 is CASSRLRLALPNEQFF. CDR3 sequence (DNA): TGTGCCAGCAGCCGACTCCGACTAGCTCTGCCCAATGAGCAGTTCTTC.

V is TRBV14 and J is TRBJ2-5; D might be TRBD1 (6 bases). Per the germline V gene, CDR1 is SGHDN and CDR2 is FVKESK. The CDR3 is 15 residues long. Trimming cost V 3 bases and J 4 bases, with 15 bases left between them. CDR3 protein: CASSQRTGFVETQYF. The CDR3 region has the DNA TGTGCCAGCAGCCAGCGAACAGGGTTTGTAGAGACCCAGTACTTC.

This chain connects TRBV10-2 to TRBJ2-7, with 11 bases identical to TRBD2. CDR3 length: 17 residues. The ends lost 6 bases at V and 0 bases at J; junction bases unmatched: 10. Germline assignment: CDR1 WSHSY and CDR2 SAAADI. The CDR3 sequence is CASRERLAGGDSYEQYF. The CDR3 region has the DNA TGCGCCAGCAGGGAACGATTAGCGGGAGGGGACTCCTACGAGCAGTACTTC.

V is TRBV6-1 and J is TRBJ2-1; 8 nucleotides agree with TRBD2. The CDR3 loop spans 18 amino acids. Germline loops: CDR1 MNHNS, CDR2 SASEGT. V dropped 4 bases and J dropped 0; count of bases not matched to a gene: 11. CDR3 residues: CASSVVSGGASSYNEQFF. As DNA, the CDR3 is TGTGCCAGCAGTGTAGTCTCGGGAGGGGCGAGCTCCTACAATGAGCAGTTCTTC.

The chain carries TRBV5-6 and TRBJ2-1; 7 bases map to TRBD2. This CDR3 comprises 16 residues. V was clipped by 4 bases and J by 6 bases; unmatched bases: 13. Germline V gives CDR1 SGHDT, CDR2 YYEEEE. CDR3 amino acids: CASSIDLVGLGNEQFF. CDR3 DNA: TGTGCCAGCAGCATAGACCTAGTCGGACTAGGCAATGAGCAGTTCTTC.

The rearrangement uses TRBV10-3 and TRBJ2-2; 7 nucleotides align to TRBD1. The CDR3 is made up of 14 amino acids. Germline CDR1 and CDR2: ENHRY and SYGVKD. V lost 7 bases and J lost 3; bases outside the gene matches: 5. The CDR3 here is CAIKGGLDTGELFF. CDR3 sequence (DNA): TGTGCCATCAAAGGGGGCCTTGACACCGGGGAGCTGTTTTTT.

This clone has only a few counts. The J gene is TRBJ2-3, the V gene TRBV6-5, with 9 nucleotides matching TRBD2. The CDR3 loop spans 14 amino acids. V shed 3 bases, J shed 8 bases, and the junction held 6 bases outside the gene matches. CDR1 and CDR2 (germline): MNHEY, SVGAGI. CDR3 in DNA: TGTGCCAGCAGTTATATAGCGGGAGAGGGTACGCAGTATTTT. It is translated as CASSYIAGEGTQYF.

This chain joins TRBV4-1 and TRBJ2-7; 14 bases are a match to TRBD2. Per the germline V gene, CDR1 is MGHRA and CDR2 is YSYEKL. V was pared by 8 bases and J by 2 bases, with 5 bases of the junction left unmatched. This CDR3 contains 15 residues. The CDR3 bases are TGCGCCAGCGCTCCGGGACTAGCGGGAGCCTACGAGCAGTACTTC. Translating gives CASAPGLAGAYEQYF.

CDR3 in DNA: TGTGCCAGCTCGGCGGAGGCGGGAGTGGATACGCAGTATTTT. It is translated as CASSAEAGVDTQYF. The J gene is TRBJ2-3, the V gene TRBV3-1 (or the pseudogene TRBV3-2), with 7 bases fitting TRBD2. The CDR3 is made up of 14 amino acids. Per the germline V gene, CDR1 is LGHDT and CDR2 is YNNKEL (reference sequence). Losses at the gene ends were 8 bases for V and 6 bases for J; bases not matched to a gene: 11.

The rearrangement joins TRBV6-4 to TRBJ2-1, with a tentative D call TRBD1 (6 bases). The CDR3 has 13 residues. Germline loops: CDR1 MRHNA, CDR2 SNTAGT. The ends were cut back, 6 bases at V and 5 bases at J, with 11 bases in the middle. CDR3 nucleotides: TGTGCCAGCAGCCGGGACATCCACAATGAGCAGTTCTTC. Its translation: CASSRDIHNEQFF.

This chain joins TRBV7-6 and TRBJ2-7, with 10 bases lining up with TRBD2. This CDR3 has 15 residues. CDR1 SGHVS and CDR2 FNYEAQ come from the germline V gene. V dropped 5 bases and J dropped 3; count of bases not matched to a gene: 7. CDR3 protein: CASSALAGADYEQYF. CDR3 bases: TGTGCCAGCAGCGCTCTAGCGGGGGCCGACTACGAGCAGTACTTC.

The gene calls are TRBV28 and TRBJ2-2, with 10 bases aligning to TRBD2. Trimming took 5 bases from V and 7 from J; bases not matched to a gene: 7. The CDR3 is 15 amino acids. Germline V gives CDR1 MDHEN, CDR2 SYDVKM. The CDR3 bases are TGTGCCAGCAGTACCGGGACTAGCGAGCGCGGGGAGCTGTTTTTT. Protein sequence: CASSTGTSERGELFF.

The V call is TRBV9, the J call TRBJ2-7, with D tentatively TRBD2 (5 bases). This CDR3 has 15 residues. The V end was cut by 7 bases, the J end by 3 bases, with 20 bases between. CDR1 and CDR2 from the germline V gene are SGDLS and YYNGEE. This chain's CDR3 is CASSSSPGSNYEQYF. In DNA form, the CDR3 reads TGTGCCAGCTCCTCGTCCCCGGGATCCAACTACGAGCAGTACTTC.

This clone was seen only once. The genes are TRBV6-5 and TRBJ1-1; 7 bases are a match to TRBD1. Germline loops: CDR1 MNHEY, CDR2 SVGAGI. After removal of 6 bases from V and 5 bases from J, the junction contained 6 bases not matched to a gene. This CDR3 spans 13 amino acids. DNA for the CDR3: TGTGCCAGCAGAACAGGGGTGAGAACTGAAGCTTTCTTT. Its translation: CASRTGVRTEAFF.

The chain recombines TRBV11-2 with TRBJ2-7, with D perhaps TRBD2 (6 bases). The CDR3 extends over 15 amino acids. Trimming pared 2 bases from V and 1 base from J, leaving 12 bases between. Per germline, CDR1 SGHAT and CDR2 FQNNGV. CDR3 region: CASSLSSGGSYEQYF. The CDR3 nucleotides are TGTGCCAGCAGCTTATCGAGCGGAGGGTCCTACGAGCAGTACTTC. Based on the CDR3 plus reference TRBV11-2 and TRBJ2-7, the full variable domain is EAGVAQSPRYKIIEKRQSVAFWCNPISGHATLYWYQQILGQGPKLLIQFQNNGVVDDSQLPKDRFSAERLKGVDSTLKIQPAKLEDSAVYLCASSLSSGGSYEQYFGPGTRLTVT.

V gene TRBV28 combines with J gene TRBJ1-6, with D possibly being TRBD1 (5 bases). The V gene's germline CDR1 is MDHEN and CDR2 SYDVKM. The CDR3 is made up of 16 amino acids. V lost 6 bases, J lost 0 bases, and 12 bases lay in between. CDR3 bases: TGTGCCAGCAGCCCCGACAGAGGCTCCTATAATTCACCCCTCCACTTT. Protein product: CASSPDRGSYNSPLHF.

V gene TRBV9 combines with J gene TRBJ1-1; D is unclear. The V and J ends lost 4 bases and 1 base respectively, with 14 bases between them. The CDR3 spans 15 residues. Germline V gene lookup returns CDR1 SGDLS and CDR2 YYNGEE. CDR3 nucleotides: TGTGCCAGCAGCCCCTCCCAGGCGCCGAACACTGAAGCTTTCTTT. Translation: CASSPSQAPNTEAFF.

The genes are TRBV5-1 and TRBJ2-7, with 10 positions matching TRBD2. This CDR3 has 14 amino acids. Germline lookup yields CDR1 SGHRS and CDR2 YFSETQ. Trimming took 6 bases from V and 2 from J; bases not matched to a gene: 5. CDR3 protein: CASTLAGDPYEQYF. CDR3 DNA sequence: TGCGCCAGCACTCTAGCGGGAGACCCCTACGAGCAGTACTTC.

The chain links TRBV7-2 to TRBJ2-7; 12 positions agree with TRBD2. V shed 3 bases, J shed 5 bases, and the junction held 11 bases outside the gene matches. The CDR3 is 17 amino acids. In germline, CDR1 is SGHTA, CDR2 FQGNSA. The CDR3 is CASSLGTAGLAGNEQYF. The DNA of the CDR3 is TGTGCCAGCAGCTTGGGGACAGCTGGACTAGCGGGGAACGAGCAGTACTTC.

This clone appeared many times. The chain links TRBV3-1 (or the pseudogene TRBV3-2) to TRBJ1-2; D is perhaps TRBD1 (5 bases). This CDR3 has 14 amino acids. V lost 1 base and J lost 6, with 12 bases in between. Germline CDR1 is LGHDT and CDR2 is YNNKEL (reference sequence). CDR3 protein: CASSQVGGEDGYTF. CDR3 sequence (DNA): TGTGCCAGCAGCCAAGTCGGGGGGGAGGATGGCTACACCTTC.

V and J are TRBV18 and TRBJ2-7; 9 bases are shared with TRBD1. This CDR3 region has 14 residues. In germline, CDR1 is KGHSH, CDR2 LQKENI. The ends lost 2 bases at V and 1 base at J; junction bases unmatched: 0. The CDR3 spells CASSPGTGSYEQYF. CDR3 DNA: TGTGCCAGCTCACCAGGGACAGGGTCCTACGAGCAGTACTTC.

This clone was detected once. The CDR3 sequence is CASSGDAFAQHF. The CDR3 region has the DNA TGTGCCAGCTCGGGAGACGCTTTTGCCCAGCATTTT. V is TRBV6-5 and J is TRBJ1-5, with D hard to call. V lost 8 bases and J 11 bases, leaving 16 bases between the germline ends. CDR1 MNHEY and CDR2 SVGAGI come from the germline V gene. The CDR3 covers 12 residues.

This chain connects TRBV10-3 to TRBJ1-1; D unresolved. This CDR3 comprises 13 residues. Germline values: CDR1 ENHRY, CDR2 SYGVKD. Trimming shortened V by 8 bases and J by 1 base, and 11 bases separated the two germline ends. DNA of the CDR3: TGTGCCATCTCCCGGGAGGGGAACACTGAAGCTTTCTTT. Translated: CAISREGNTEAFF.

The chain has TRBV28 and TRBJ2-7, with D possibly TRBD2 on 5 matching bases. The CDR3 length is 14 residues. Trimming took off 7 bases at V and 3 bases at J, with 16 bases between the two ends. The germline gives CDR1 MDHEN, CDR2 SYDVKM. CDR3 in DNA: TGTGCCAGCACCCTAGCCCTAGCCGGCTACGAGCAGTACTTC. Translated: CASTLALAGYEQYF.